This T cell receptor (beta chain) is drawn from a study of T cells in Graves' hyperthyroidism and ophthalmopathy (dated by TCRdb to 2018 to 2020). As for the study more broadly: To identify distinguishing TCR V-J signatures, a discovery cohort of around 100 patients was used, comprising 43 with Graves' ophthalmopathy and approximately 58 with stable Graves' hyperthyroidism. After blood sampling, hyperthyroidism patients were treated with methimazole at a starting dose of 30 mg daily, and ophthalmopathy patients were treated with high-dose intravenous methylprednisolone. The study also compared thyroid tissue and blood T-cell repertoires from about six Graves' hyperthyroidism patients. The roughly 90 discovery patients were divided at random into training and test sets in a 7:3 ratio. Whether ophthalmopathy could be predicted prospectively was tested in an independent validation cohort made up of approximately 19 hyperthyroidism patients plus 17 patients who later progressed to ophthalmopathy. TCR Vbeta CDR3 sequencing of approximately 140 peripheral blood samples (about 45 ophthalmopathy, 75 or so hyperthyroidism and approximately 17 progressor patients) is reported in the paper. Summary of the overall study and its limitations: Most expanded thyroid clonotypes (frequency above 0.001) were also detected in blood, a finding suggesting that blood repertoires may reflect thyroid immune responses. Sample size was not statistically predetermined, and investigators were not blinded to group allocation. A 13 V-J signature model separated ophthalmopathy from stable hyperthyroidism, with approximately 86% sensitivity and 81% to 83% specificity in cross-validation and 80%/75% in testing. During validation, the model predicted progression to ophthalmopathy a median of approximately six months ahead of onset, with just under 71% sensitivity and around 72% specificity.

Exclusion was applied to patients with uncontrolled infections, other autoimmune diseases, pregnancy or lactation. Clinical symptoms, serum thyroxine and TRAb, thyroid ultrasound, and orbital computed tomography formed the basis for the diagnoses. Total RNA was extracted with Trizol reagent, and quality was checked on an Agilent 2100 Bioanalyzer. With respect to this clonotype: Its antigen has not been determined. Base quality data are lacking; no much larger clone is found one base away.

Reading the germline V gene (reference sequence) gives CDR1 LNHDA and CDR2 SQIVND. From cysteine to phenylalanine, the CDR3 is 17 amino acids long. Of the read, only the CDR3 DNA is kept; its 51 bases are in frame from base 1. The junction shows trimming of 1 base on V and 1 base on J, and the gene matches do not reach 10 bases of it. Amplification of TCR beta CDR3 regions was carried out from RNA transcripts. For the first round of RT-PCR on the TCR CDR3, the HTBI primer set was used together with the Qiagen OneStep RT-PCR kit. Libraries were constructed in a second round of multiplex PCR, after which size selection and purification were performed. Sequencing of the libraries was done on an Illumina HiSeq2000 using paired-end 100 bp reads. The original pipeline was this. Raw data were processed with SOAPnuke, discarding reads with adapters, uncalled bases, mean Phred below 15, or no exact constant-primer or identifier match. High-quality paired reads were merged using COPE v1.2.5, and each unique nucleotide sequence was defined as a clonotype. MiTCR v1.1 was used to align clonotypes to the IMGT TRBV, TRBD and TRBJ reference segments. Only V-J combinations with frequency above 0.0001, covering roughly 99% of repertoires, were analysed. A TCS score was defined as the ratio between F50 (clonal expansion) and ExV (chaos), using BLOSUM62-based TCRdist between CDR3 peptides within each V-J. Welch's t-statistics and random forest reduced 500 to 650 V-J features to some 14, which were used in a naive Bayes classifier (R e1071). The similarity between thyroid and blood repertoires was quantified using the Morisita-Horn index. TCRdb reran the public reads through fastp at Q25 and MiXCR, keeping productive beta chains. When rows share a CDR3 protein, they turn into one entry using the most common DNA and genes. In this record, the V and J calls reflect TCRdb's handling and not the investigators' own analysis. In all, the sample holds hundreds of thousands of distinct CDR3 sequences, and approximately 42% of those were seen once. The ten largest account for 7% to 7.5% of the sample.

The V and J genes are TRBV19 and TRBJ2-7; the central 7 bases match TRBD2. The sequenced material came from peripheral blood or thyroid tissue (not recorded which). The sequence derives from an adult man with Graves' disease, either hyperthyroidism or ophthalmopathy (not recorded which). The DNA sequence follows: TGTGCCAGTAGTATAGGGGCTAGCGGTTTCAGATCCTACGAGCAGTACTTC. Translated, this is CASSIGASGFRSYEQYF. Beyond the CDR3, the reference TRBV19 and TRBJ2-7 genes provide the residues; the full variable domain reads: DGGITQSPKYLFRKEGQNVTLSCEQNLNHDAMYWYRQDPGQGLRLIYYSQIVNDFQKGDIAEGYSVSREKKESFPLTVTSAQKNPTAFYLCASSIGASGFRSYEQYFGPGTRLTVT.